The rows below give T cell receptor beta chains drawn from one sample of a study of shared clonotypes between healthy human individuals. Produced via immunoSEQ multiplex PCR; TCRdb's table is partial and in-frame only. The sample has roughly 2.2 million clones; 85% to 95% are singletons. The material sequenced was naive CD4+ T cells from PBMCs. These receptors came from a man aged 18 to 35 in good health. Some clones in this sample may be carry-over from other donors' samples. CDR3s include the opening cysteine and the closing phenylalanine or tryptophan. A D gene is named only where the DNA matches it firmly. For some rows the clone size is stated as once, few or many, or as a class when expanded; others skip it.

clone_size	j_call	d_call	v_call	cdr3_nt	cdr3_aa
-	TRBJ1-1	TRBD1	TRBV7-2	TGTGCCAGCAGCCCGGACAGGCTGAACACTGAAGCTTTCTTT	CASSPDRLNTEAFF
-	TRBJ1-2	-	TRBV5-6	TGTGCCAGCAGCTTTTGGGCAGATGGCTACACCTTC	CASSFWADGYTF
-	TRBJ2-1	TRBD2	TRBV28	TGTGCCAGCAGTTTAGCTGGGGGGGGAAGCTCCTACAATGAGCAGTTCTTC	CASSLAGGGSSYNEQFF
few	TRBJ2-1	-	TRBV14	TGTGCCAGCAGCCCCGCCGGTTCTTACAATGAGCAGTTCTTC	CASSPAGSYNEQFF
-	TRBJ2-5	-	TRBV15	TGTGCCACCAGCAGCGGGGGGCATCCCCAAGAGACCCAGTACTTC	CATSSGGHPQETQYF
-	TRBJ2-2	-	TRBV6-6	TGTGCCAGCAGTTATTTAGACACCGGGGAGCTGTTTTTT	CASSYLDTGELFF
-	TRBJ2-1	TRBD1	TRBV27	TGTGCCAGCATTGGGACAGGGGTTTACAATGAGCAGTTCTTC	CASIGTGVYNEQFF
-	TRBJ2-3	-	TRBV7-9	TGTGCCCTAACCCAGTTGTTCACAGATACGCAGTATTTT	CALTQLFTDTQYF
-	TRBJ2-7	-	TRBV5-6	TGTGCCAGCAGCTTAAGTCAGGGGTCGGTCGAGCAGTACTTC	CASSLSQGSVEQYF
-	TRBJ2-6	-	TRBV5-1	TGCGCCAGCAGCCAAGGACGCTCTGGGGCCAACGTCCTGACTTTC	CASSQGRSGANVLTF